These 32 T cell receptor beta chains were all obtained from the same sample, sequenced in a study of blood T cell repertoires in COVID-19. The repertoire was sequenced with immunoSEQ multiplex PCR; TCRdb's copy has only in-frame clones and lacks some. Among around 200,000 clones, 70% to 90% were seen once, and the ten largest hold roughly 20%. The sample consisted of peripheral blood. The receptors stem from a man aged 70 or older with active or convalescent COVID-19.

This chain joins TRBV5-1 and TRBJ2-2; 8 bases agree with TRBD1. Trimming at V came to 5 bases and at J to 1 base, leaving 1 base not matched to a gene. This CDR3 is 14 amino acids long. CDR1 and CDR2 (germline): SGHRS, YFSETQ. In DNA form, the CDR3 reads TGCGCCAGCAGTGGACAGGGGAACACCGGGGAGCTGTTTTTT. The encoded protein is CASSGQGNTGELFF.

CDR3 nucleotides: TGTGCCATCAGCTCTGGAGGGTTTGACAGCTCTGGAAACACCATATATTTT. Amino acids: CAISSGGFDSSGNTIYF. This chain links TRBV10-3 with TRBJ1-3, with D perhaps TRBD1 (5 bases). Looked up from germline, CDR1 is ENHRY and CDR2 is SYGVKD. The CDR3 has 17 residues. Trimming removed 6 bases at V and 0 bases at J, with 18 bases between.

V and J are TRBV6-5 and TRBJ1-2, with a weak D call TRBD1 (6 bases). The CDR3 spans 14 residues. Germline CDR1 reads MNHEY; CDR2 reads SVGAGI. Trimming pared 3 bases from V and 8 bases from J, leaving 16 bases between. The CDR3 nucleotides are TGTGCCAGCAGTTATAGGGCCAGGGGTGCCGGCTACACCTTC. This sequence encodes CASSYRARGAGYTF.

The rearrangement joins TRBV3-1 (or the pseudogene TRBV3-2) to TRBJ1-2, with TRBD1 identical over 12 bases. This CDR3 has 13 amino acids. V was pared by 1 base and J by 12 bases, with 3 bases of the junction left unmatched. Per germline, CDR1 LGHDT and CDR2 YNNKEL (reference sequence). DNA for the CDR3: TGTGCCAGCAGCCAAGGGGACAGGGGGCACGACACCTTC. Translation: CASSQGDRGHDTF.

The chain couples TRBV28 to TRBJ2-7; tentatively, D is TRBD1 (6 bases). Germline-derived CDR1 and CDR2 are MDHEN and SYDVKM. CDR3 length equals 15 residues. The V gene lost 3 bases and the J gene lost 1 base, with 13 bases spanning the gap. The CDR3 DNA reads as TGTGCCAGCAGTTTCTCACAGGGCCCTTCCTACGAGCAGTACTTC. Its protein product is CASSFSQGPSYEQYF.

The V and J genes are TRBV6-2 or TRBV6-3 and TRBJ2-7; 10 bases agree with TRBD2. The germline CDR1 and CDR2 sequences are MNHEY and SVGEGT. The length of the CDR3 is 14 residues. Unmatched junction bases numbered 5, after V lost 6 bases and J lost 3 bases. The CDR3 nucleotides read TGTGCCAGCAGCATCTCTAGCGGGAGCTACGAGCAGTACTTC. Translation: CASSISSGSYEQYF.

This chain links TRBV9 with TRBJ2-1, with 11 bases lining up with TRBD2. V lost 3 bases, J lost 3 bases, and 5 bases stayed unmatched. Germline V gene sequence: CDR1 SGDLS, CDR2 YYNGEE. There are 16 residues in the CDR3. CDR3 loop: CASSAPGLADYNEQFF. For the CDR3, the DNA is TGTGCCAGCAGCGCCCCGGGACTAGCGGACTACAATGAGCAGTTCTTC.

The CDR3 nucleotides read TGTGCCACCAGCAGGGAAGACAGGGGTCGGTCCTACGAGCAGTACTTC. Its translation is CATSREDRGRSYEQYF. The V and J genes are TRBV15 and TRBJ2-7; TRBD1 aligns across 8 bases. The V gene end was trimmed by 3 bases and the J gene end by 1 base; junction bases not matched to a gene: 8. Germline-derived CDR1 and CDR2 are LNHNV and YYDKDF (reference sequence). The CDR3 is 16 residues long.

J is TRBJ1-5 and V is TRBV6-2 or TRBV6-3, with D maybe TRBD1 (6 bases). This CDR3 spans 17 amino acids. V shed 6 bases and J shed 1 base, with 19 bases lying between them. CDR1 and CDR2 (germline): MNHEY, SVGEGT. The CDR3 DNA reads TGTGCCAGCAGCCCAGCTGGGGGCTTCCAGAGCAATCAGCCCCAGCATTTT. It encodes CASSPAGGFQSNQPQHF.

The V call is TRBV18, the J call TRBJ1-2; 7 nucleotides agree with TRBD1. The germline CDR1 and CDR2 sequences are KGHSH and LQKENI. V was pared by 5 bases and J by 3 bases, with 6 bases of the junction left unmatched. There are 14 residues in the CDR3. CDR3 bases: TGTGCCAGCTCATCAACAGGGGTAGACTATGGCTACACCTTC. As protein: CASSSTGVDYGYTF.

CDR3 region: CASSLSRDSSGNTIYF. CDR3 DNA sequence: TGTGCCAGCAGCCTGTCCCGGGACAGCTCTGGAAACACCATATATTTT. The chain is built from TRBV7-2 and TRBJ1-3; TRBD1 matches 7 bases. Trimming took 5 bases from V and 0 from J; bases not matched to a gene: 7. The CDR3 has 16 amino acids. The germline gives CDR1 SGHTA, CDR2 FQGNSA.

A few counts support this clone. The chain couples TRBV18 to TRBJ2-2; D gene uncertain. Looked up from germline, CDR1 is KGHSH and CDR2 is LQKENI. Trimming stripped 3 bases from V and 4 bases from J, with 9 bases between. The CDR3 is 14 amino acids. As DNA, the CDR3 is TGTGCCAGCTCACCCACCACATTCACCGGGGAGCTGTTTTTT. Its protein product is CASSPTTFTGELFF. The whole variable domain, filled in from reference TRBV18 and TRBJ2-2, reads NAGVMQNPRHLVRRRGQEARLRCSPMKGHSHVYWYRQLPEEGLKFMVYLQKENIIDESGMPKERFSAEFPKEGPSILRIQQVVRGDSAAYFCASSPTTFTGELFFGEGSRLTVL.

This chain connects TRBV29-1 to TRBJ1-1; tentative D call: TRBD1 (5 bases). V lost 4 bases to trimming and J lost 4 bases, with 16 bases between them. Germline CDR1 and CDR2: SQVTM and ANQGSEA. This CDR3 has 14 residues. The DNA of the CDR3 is TGCAGCGTTGCCCCGGGGACTTACAGCACTGAAGCTTTCTTT. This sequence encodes CSVAPGTYSTEAFF.

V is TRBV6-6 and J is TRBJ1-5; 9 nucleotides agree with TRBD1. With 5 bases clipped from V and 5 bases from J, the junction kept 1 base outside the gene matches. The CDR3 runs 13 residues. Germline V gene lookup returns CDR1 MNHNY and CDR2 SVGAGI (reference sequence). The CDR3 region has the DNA TGTGCCAGCAGTCGACAGGGGGATCAGCCCCAGCATTTT. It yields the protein CASSRQGDQPQHF.

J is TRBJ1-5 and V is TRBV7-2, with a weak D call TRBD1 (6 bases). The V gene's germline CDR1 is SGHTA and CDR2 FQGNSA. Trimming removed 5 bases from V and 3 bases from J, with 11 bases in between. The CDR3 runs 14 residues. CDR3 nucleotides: TGTGCCAGCAGCCAGGACAGCAACAATCAGCCCCAGCATTTT. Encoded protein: CASSQDSNNQPQHF.

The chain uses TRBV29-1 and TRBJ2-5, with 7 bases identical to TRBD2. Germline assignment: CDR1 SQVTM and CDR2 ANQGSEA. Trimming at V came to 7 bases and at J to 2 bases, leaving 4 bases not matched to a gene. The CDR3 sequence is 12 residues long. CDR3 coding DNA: TGCAGCGCCTGGGGGGGGCAAGAGACCCAGTACTTC. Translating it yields CSAWGGQETQYF.

CDR3 bases: TGTGCCAGCAGCTTGGCCGTAGGGGACTATGGCTACACCTTC. Translating it yields CASSLAVGDYGYTF. The chain links TRBV5-5 to TRBJ1-2; D perhaps matches TRBD1 (5 bases). The CDR3 covers 14 residues. Germline V lookup: CDR1 SGHKS, CDR2 YYEKEE (reference sequence). Between the trimmed V and J ends, which lost 0 bases and 3 bases, there was a span of 9 bases.

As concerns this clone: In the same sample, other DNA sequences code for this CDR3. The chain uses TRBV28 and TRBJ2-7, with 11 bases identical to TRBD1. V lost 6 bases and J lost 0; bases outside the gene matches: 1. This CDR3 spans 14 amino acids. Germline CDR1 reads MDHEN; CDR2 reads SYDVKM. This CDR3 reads CASRGQGDSYEQYF. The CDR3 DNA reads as TGTGCCAGCAGGGGACAGGGGGACTCCTACGAGCAGTACTTC.

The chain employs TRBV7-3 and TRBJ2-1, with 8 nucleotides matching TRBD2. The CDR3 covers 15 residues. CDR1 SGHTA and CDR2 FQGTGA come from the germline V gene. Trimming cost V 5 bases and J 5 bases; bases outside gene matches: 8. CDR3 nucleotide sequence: TGTGCCAGCAGCGCCTCTAGCGGGCTAGACAATGAGCAGTTCTTC. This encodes CASSASSGLDNEQFF.

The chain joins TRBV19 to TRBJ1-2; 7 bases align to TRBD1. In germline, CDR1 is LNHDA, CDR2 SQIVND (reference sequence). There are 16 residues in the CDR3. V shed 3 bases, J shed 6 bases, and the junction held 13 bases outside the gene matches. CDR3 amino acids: CASSILPGGTANGYTF. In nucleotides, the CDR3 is TGTGCCAGTAGTATCCTCCCGGGGGGGACAGCTAATGGCTACACCTTC.

The DNA of the CDR3 is TGTGCCAGCAGCTCGCAGGGGGCGAGCACTGAAGCTTTCTTT. The encoded protein is CASSSQGASTEAFF. The chain carries TRBV7-3 and TRBJ1-1, with 8 positions matching TRBD1. The CDR3 totals 14 residues. J lost 4 bases, V lost 4 bases, and 5 bases had no gene match. CDR1 and CDR2 (germline): SGHTA, FQGTGA. Complete variable domain (other parts from reference TRBV7-3 and TRBJ1-1): GAGVSQTPSNKVTEKGKYVELRCDPISGHTALYWYRQSLGQGPEFLIYFQGTGAADDSGLPNDRFFAVRPEGSVSTLKIQRTERGDSAVYLCASSSQGASTEAFFGQGTRLTVV.

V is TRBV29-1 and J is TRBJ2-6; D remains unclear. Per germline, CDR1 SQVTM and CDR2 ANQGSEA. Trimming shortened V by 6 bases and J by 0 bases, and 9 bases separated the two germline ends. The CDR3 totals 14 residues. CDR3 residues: CSVAASSGANVLTF. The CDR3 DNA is TGCAGCGTGGCAGCGAGCTCTGGGGCCAACGTCCTGACTTTC.

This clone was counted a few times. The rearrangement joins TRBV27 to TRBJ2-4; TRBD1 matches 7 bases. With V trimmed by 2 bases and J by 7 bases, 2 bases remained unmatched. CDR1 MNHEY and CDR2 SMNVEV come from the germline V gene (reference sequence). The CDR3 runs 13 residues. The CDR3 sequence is CASSLRGQNIQYF. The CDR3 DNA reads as TGTGCCAGCAGTTTAAGGGGACAGAACATTCAGTACTTC.

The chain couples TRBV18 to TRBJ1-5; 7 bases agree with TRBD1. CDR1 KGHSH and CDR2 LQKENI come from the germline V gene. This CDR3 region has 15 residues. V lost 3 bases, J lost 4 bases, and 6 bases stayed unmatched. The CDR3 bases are TGTGCCAGCTCACCTACGGGACAGTTTAATCAGCCCCAGCATTTT. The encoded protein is CASSPTGQFNQPQHF.

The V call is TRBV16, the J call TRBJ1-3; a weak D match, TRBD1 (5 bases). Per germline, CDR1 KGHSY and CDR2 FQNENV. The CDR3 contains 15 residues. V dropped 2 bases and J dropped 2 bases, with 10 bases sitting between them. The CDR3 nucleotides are TGTGCCAGCAGCCAAGGCAGGACAACTGGAAACACCATATATTTT. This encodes CASSQGRTTGNTIYF.

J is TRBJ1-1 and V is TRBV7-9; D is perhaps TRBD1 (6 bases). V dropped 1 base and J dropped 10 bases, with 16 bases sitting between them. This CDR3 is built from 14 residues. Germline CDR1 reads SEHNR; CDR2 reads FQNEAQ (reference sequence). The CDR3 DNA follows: TGTGCCAGCAGCTTAGAGGGGGAAGGGGCCAGAGCTTTCTTT. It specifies CASSLEGEGARAFF.

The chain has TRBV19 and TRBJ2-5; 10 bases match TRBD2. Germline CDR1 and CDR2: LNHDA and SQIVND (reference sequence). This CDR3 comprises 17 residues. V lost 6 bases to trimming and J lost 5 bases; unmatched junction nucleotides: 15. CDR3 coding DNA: TGTGCCAGTAGCGAGGGGGGGCTAGCGGGAGCCCGGGAGACCCAGTACTTC. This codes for CASSEGGLAGARETQYF.

The CDR3 nucleotides read TGTGCCAGCAGTTTGGGAGGGGGAGCTAACTATGGCTACACCTTC. Its protein product is CASSLGGGANYGYTF. The rearrangement links TRBV28 to TRBJ1-2; a weak D match, TRBD1 (6 bases). Trimming took off 3 bases at V and 0 bases at J, with 11 bases between the two ends. CDR3 length: 15 residues. Per the germline V gene, CDR1 is MDHEN and CDR2 is SYDVKM.

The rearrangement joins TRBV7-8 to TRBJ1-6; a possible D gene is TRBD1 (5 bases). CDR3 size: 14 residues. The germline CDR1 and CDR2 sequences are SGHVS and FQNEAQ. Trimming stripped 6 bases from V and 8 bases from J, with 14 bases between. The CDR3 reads CASRGGTVDSPLHF. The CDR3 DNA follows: TGTGCCAGCAGGGGGGGGACGGTGGATTCACCCCTCCACTTT.

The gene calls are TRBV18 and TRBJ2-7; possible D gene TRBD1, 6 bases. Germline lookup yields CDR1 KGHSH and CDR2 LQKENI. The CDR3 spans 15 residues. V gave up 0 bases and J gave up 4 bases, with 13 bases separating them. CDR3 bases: TGTGCCAGCTCACCACCCGGCAGGGGCCCTTACGAGCAGTACTTC. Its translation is CASSPPGRGPYEQYF.

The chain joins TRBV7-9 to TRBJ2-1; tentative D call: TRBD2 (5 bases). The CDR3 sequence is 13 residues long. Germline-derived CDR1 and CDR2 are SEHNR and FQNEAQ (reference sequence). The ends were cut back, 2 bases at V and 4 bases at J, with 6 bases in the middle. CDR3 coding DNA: TGTGCCAGCAGCTTAAGCGGATACAATGAGCAGTTCTTC. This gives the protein CASSLSGYNEQFF.

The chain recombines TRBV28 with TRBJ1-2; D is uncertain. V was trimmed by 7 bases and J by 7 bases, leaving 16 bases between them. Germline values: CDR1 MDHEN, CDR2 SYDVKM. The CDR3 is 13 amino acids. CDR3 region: CASTTGGRFGYTF. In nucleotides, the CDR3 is TGTGCCAGCACCACGGGAGGCAGGTTTGGCTACACCTTC.